Given below is one T cell receptor beta chain in context. The antigen remains undetermined. Trimming removed 5 bases from V and 8 bases from J, with 19 bases in between. The germline CDR1 and CDR2 sequences are MNHEY and SMNVEV (reference sequence). CDR3 size: 15 residues. Naive CD8 populations comprised CD45RO-negative cells positively selected for CCR7, excluding terminally differentiated effector memory CD45RA+ cells. These data originate in a study of shared clonotypes between healthy human individuals. Whole-study results and caveats: Generation probability values for non-shared clonotypes were lower than those for clonotypes shared by all four donors.

The table came from immunoSEQ multiplex PCR; TCRdb's copy has only in-frame clones and leaves some out. The data show roughly 2 million clones, approximately 94% seen once. This sequence joins TRBV27 and TRBJ2-1; maybe TRBD2 (6 bases). This TCR came from a man between 18 and 29 years old in good health. The sequenced sample consisted of naive CD8+ T cells sorted from blood. The CDR3 DNA sequence: TGTGCCAGCAGTGTCTCGGGACTTACCCAATATGAGCAGTTCTTC. It encodes CASSVSGLTQYEQFF.